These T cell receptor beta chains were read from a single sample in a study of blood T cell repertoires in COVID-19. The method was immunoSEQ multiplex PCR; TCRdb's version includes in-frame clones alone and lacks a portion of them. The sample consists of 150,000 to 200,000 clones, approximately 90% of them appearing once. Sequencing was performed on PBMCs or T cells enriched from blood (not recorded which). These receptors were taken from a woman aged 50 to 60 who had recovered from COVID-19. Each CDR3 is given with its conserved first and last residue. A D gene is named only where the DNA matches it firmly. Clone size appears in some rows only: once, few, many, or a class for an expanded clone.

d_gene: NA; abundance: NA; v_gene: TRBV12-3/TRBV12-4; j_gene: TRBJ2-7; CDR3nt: TGTGCCAGCAACGGACTCTCTCTCGAGCAGTACTTC; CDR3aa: CASNGLSLEQYF
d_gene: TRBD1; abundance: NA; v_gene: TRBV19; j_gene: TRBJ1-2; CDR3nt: TGTGCCAGTAGTATAAGAGGACAGGGAGACGACTATGGCTACACCTTC; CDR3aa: CASSIRGQGDDYGYTF
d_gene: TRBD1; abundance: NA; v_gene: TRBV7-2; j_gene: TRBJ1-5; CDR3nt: TGTGCCAGCAGCTTACGGACAGGGGGCATGGTTCAGCCCCAGCATTTT; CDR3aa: CASSLRTGGMVQPQHF
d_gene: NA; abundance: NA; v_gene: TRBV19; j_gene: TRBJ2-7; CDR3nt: TGTGCCAGTAGAACCGGACATCAAAGCTCCTACGAGCAGTACTTC; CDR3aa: CASRTGHQSSYEQYF
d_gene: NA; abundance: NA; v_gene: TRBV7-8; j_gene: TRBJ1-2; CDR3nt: TGTGCCAGCAGCCCACCAGGGCACGGCTACACCTTC; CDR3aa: CASSPPGHGYTF
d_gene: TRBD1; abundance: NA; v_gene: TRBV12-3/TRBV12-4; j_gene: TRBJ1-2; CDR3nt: TGTGCCAGCAGTTTAGGTGACAGGGTCGGCTACACCTTC; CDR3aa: CASSLGDRVGYTF
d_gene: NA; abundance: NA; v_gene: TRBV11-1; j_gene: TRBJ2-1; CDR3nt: TGTGCCAGCAGCTTAGGTTTGGGGGGCAATGAGCAGTTCTTC; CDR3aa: CASSLGLGGNEQFF
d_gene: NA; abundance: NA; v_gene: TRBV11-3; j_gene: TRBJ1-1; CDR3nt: TGTGCCAGCAGCTTCCAAACAGGGAACACTGAAGCTTTCTTT; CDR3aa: CASSFQTGNTEAFF
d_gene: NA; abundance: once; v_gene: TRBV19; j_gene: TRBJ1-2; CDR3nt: TGTGCCAGTAGTATAGGTTGGGCCCGCTATGGCTACACCTTC; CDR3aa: CASSIGWARYGYTF
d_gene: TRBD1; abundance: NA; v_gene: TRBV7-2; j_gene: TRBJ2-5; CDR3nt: TGTGCCAGCAGCCCGACAGGGGGGTCGGGTCGAGAGACCCAGTACTTC; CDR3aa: CASSPTGGSGRETQYF
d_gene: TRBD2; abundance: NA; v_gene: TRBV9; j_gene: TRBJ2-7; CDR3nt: TGTGCCAGCAGCGTATCGACTAGCGTGATCTACGAGCAGTACTTC; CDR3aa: CASSVSTSVIYEQYF
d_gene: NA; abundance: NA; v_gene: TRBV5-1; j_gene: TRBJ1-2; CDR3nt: TGCGCCAGCAGCCGCGGAGAAGGGGCGGTCTATGGCTACACCTTC; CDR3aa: CASSRGEGAVYGYTF
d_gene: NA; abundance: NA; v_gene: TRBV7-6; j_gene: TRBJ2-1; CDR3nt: TGTGCCAGCAGCTTAGCGGGGGGGCCGGGCAGAGAGCAGTTCTTC; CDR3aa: CASSLAGGPGREQFF
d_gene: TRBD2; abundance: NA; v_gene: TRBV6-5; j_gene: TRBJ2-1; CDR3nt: TGTGCCAGCAGCCCCGGGACTAGCATCAATGAGCAGTTCTTC; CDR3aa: CASSPGTSINEQFF
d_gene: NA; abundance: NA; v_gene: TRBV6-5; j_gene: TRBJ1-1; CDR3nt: TGTGCCAGCACGGGGGACACTGAAGCTTTCTTT; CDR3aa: CASTGDTEAFF
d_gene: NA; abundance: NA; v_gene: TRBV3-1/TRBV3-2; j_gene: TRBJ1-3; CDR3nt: TGTGCCAGCAGCCAACAGGGCTCTGGAAACACCATATATTTT; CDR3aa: CASSQQGSGNTIYF
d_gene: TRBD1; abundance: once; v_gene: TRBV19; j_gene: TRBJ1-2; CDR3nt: TGTGCCAGTACCACAGGGGACAGAAACTATGGCTACACCTTC; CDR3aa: CASTTGDRNYGYTF
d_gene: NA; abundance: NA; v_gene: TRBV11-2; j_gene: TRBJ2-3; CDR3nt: TGTGCCAGCAGCTTGGTCCCAACTAGCTATACTAGCACAGATACGCAGTATTTT; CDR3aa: CASSLVPTSYTSTDTQYF
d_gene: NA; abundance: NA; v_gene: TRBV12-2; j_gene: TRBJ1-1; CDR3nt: TGTGCAAGTCGCTTAGCAGCATGGGGAGGAAGAACTGAAGCTTTCTTT; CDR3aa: CASRLAAWGGRTEAFF
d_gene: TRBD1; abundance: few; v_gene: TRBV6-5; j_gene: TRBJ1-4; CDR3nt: TGTGCCAGCAGTTTCGGACAGGGGGTAACTAATGAAAAACTGTTTTTT; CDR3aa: CASSFGQGVTNEKLFF
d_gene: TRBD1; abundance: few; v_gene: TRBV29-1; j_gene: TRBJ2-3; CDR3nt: TGCAGCGCGCTAGGACAGGGGATCGCGGGCACAGATACGCAGTATTTT; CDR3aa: CSALGQGIAGTDTQYF
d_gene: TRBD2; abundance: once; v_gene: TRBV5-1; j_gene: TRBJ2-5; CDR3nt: TGCGCCAGCAGCTTGGCGATCGGGGGGAGTGAAGAGACCCAGTACTTC; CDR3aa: CASSLAIGGSEETQYF
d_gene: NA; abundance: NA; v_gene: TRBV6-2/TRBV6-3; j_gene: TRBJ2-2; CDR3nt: TGTGCCAGCAGTCGGGACTTTAAGAGGAGGACCGGGGAGCTGTTTTTT; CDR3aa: CASSRDFKRRTGELFF
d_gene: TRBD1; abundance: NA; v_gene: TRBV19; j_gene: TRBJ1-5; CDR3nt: TGTGCCAGTAGTTCGACAGGGATCCCCTATAGCAATCAGCCCCAGCATTTT; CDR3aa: CASSSTGIPYSNQPQHF
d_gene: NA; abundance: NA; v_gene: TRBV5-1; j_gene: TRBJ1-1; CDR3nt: TGCGCCAGCAGCCTGGGGCCACCGAACACTGAAGCTTTCTTT; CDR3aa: CASSLGPPNTEAFF
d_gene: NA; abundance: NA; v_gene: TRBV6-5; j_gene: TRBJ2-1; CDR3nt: TGTGCCAGCAGTTCATCCCAGGGCTATGAGCAGTTCTTC; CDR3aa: CASSSSQGYEQFF
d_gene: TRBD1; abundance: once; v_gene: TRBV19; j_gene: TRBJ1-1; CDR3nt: TGTGCCAGTAGTATAGATCCGCGGACAGGGCTGAACACTGAAGCTTTCTTT; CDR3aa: CASSIDPRTGLNTEAFF
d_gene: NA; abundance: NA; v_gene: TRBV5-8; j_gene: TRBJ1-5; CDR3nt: TGTGCCAGCAGCCACAGGGATTCGACCAGTCAGCCCCAGCATTTT; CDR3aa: CASSHRDSTSQPQHF
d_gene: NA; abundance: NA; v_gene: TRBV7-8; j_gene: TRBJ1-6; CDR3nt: TGTGCCAGCAGCCCCTTGGAGGGTGGATGGGTGAATTCACCCCTCCACTTT; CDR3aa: CASSPLEGGWVNSPLHF
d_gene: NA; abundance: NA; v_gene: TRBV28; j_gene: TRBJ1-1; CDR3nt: TGTGCCAGCAGTTCCCGGACTGAAGCTTTCTTT; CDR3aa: CASSSRTEAFF
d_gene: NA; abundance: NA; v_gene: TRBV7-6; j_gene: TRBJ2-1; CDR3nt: TGTGCCAGCACCAAACCCGGCCGGGGATCCAATGAGCAGTTCTTC; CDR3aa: CASTKPGRGSNEQFF
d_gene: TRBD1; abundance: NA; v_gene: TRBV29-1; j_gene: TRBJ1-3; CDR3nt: TGCAGCGTTGAATGGCTTCAGGGGGCGAACACCATATATTTT; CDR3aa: CSVEWLQGANTIYF
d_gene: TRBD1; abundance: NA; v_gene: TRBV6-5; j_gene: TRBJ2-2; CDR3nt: TGTGCCAGCAAACGACAGGGATCGGTCGCCGGGGAGCTGTTTTTT; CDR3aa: CASKRQGSVAGELFF
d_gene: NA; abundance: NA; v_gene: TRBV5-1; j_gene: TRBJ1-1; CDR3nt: TGCGCCAGCAGCTCCAGAAAGGGGGTTCTGAAGGGATATAGTGAAGCTTTCTTT; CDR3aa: CASSSRKGVLKGYSEAFF
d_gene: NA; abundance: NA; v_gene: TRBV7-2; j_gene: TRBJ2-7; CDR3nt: TGTGCCAGCAGCTTGGAGGACGAGCAGTACTTC; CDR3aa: CASSLEDEQYF
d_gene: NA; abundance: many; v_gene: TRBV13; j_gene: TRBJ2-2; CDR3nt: TGTGCCAGCAGCTCCTACAGGGTTGCCACCGGGGAGCTGTTTTTT; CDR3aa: CASSSYRVATGELFF
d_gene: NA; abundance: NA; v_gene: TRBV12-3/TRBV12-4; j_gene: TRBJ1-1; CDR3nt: TGTGCCAGCAGTTTCCTGGAGGGTGCTGAAGCTTTCTTT; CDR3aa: CASSFLEGAEAFF
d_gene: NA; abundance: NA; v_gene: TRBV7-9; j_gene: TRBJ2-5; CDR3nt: TGTGCCAGCAGCTCCGGGGAGTACCAAGAGACCCAGTACTTC; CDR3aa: CASSSGEYQETQYF
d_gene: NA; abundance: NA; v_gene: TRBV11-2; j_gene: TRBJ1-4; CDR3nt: TGTGCCAGCAGCCCACGGTTCTTTAATGAAAAACTGTTTTTT; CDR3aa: CASSPRFFNEKLFF
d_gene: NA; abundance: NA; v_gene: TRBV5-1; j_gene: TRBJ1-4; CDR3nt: TGCGCCAGCAGCTTGGTTCCGGCTAATGAAAAACTGTTTTTT; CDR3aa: CASSLVPANEKLFF
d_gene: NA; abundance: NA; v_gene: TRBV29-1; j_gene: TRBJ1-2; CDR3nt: TGCAGCGTTGACTACCCTGGGGAGGACGGCTACACCTTC; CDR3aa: CSVDYPGEDGYTF
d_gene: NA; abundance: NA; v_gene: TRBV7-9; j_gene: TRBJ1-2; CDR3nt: TGTGCCAGCAGCGCGATAGGGAGCCACGCTAACTATGGCTACACCTTC; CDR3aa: CASSAIGSHANYGYTF
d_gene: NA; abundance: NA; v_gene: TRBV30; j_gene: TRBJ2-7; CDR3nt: TGTGCCTGGAGTGTCGGGGGGCTGACCTACGAGCAGTACTTC; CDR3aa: CAWSVGGLTYEQYF
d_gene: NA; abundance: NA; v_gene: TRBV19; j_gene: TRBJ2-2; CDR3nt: TGTGCCAGTAGTTACTTGGGCTACACCGGGGAGCTGTTTTTT; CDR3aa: CASSYLGYTGELFF
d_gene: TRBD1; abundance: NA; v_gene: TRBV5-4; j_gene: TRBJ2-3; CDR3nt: TGTGCCAGCAGAACCGACAGGGGGCGCACAGATACGCAGTATTTT; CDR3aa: CASRTDRGRTDTQYF
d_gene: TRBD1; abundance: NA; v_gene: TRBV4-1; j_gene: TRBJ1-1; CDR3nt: TGCGCCAGCAGCATGACAGGGGACACTGAAGCTTTCTTT; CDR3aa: CASSMTGDTEAFF
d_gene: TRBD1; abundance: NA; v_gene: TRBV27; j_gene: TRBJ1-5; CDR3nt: TGTGCCAGCAGCCCCTGGACAGGGGGGACCGACAATCAGCCCCAGCATTTT; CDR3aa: CASSPWTGGTDNQPQHF
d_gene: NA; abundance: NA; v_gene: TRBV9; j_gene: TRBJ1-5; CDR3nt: TGTGCCAGCAGCGTAGGCGGGGGCGGCAATCAGCCCCAGCATTTT; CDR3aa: CASSVGGGGNQPQHF